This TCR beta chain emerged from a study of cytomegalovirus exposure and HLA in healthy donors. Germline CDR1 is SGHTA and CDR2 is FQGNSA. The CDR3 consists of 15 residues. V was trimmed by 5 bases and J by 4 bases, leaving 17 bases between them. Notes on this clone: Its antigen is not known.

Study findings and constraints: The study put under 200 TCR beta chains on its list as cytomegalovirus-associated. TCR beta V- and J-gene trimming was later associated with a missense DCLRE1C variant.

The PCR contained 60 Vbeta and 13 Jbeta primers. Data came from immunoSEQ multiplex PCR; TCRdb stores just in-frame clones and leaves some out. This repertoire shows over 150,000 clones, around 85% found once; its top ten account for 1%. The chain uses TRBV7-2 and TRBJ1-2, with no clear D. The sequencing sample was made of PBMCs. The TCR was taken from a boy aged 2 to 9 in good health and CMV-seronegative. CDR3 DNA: TGTGCCAGCAGCCGCGAAAACCGGGTTATCTATGGCTACACCTTC. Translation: CASSRENRVIYGYTF.